This TCR beta chain appears in the sequencing data of a study of cytomegalovirus exposure and HLA in healthy donors. Overall study findings and caveats: Associated with HLA alleles at 0.05 false discovery rate in a later analysis were about 17,000 TCR beta sequences. Previously analyzed data showed that most TCR beta V segments were productive at a frequency of about 90% or about 30%.

The table lists this clone with a few counts. The target antigen is unknown. The primer mix had 60 Vbeta and 13 Jbeta primers. The table came from immunoSEQ multiplex PCR; TCRdb's copy has only in-frame clones and leaves some out. The top ten hold over 0.65% of the sample, which has under 130,000 clones, approximately 16% seen once. The CDR3 contains 15 residues. CDR1 and CDR2 (germline): SEHNR, FQNEAQ (reference sequence). The germline V and J ends were trimmed by 3 bases and 2 bases, with 14 bases remaining between them. Sequencing input: PBMCs. The sequence was obtained from a female donor in good health and CMV-seronegative. The gene calls are TRBV7-9 and TRBJ2-7; maybe TRBD1 (7 bases). The CDR3 loop is CASSLRAGGPYEQYF. The CDR3 region has the DNA TGTGCCAGCAGCTTGAGGGCAGGGGGGCCCTACGAGCAGTACTTC.